This TCR beta chain came from a study of control samples from healthy donors and cancer patients. Germline V gives CDR1 MNHEY, CDR2 SVGAGI. J gave up 4 bases and V 8 bases, and 11 bases lay outside the gene matches. This CDR3 spans 15 amino acids. TCRdb keeps only in-frame clones here, not all; method: immunoSEQ multiplex PCR. The sample includes 80,000 or so clones, around 91% of them seen just once. The origin of this receptor is a middle-aged man in good health. Sample: blood. The chain is built from TRBV6-5 and TRBJ1-2, with TRBD1 matching 9 bases. The CDR3 DNA reads as TGTGCCAGCGATTCGGGACAGGGTAACCTCTATGGCTACACCTTC. This sequence encodes CASDSGQGNLYGYTF.